Shown below are 6 T cell receptor beta chains from a single sample sequenced in a study. Each CDR3 protein is one row after TCRdb ran MiXCR on the RT-PCR reads. The sample lists 650,000 to 800,000 distinct CDR3 sequences, 13% to 15% occurring once. Material: memory CD4+ T cells from blood. The source of these receptors is a female donor in good health, serving as a healthy control.

The V gene is TRBV11-2, the J gene TRBJ2-4, with D possibly being TRBD2 (5 bases). Germline assignment: CDR1 SGHAT and CDR2 FQNNGV. CDR3 length: 14 amino acids. Trimming took off 5 bases at V and 1 base at J, with 9 bases between the two ends. CDR3 sequence: CASSARRAKNIQYF. In DNA form, the CDR3 reads TGTGCCAGCAGCGCGCGGAGGGCCAAAAACATTCAGTACTTC.

The rearrangement joins TRBV7-3 to TRBJ2-2; unclear D gene. CDR1 and CDR2 (germline): SGHTA, FQGTGA. The ends were cut back, 2 bases at V and 3 bases at J, with 4 bases in the middle. The length of the CDR3 is 13 residues. For the CDR3, the DNA is TGTGCCAGCAGCTTATTCGACACCGGGGAGCTGTTTTTT. Amino acid sequence: CASSLFDTGELFF.

This clonotype was seen more than once but under ten times. The gene calls are TRBV24-1 and TRBJ2-1, with D possibly being TRBD2 (5 bases). V was shortened by 0 bases and J by 8 bases, with 10 bases between the two germline ends. Germline V lookup: CDR1 KGHDR, CDR2 SFDVKD. The CDR3 covers 14 residues. The CDR3 reads CATSDLTGLDEQFF. The CDR3 DNA follows: TGTGCCACCAGTGATTTGACGGGGTTGGATGAGCAGTTCTTC.

This clonotype has just a few counts. The J gene is TRBJ2-3, the V gene TRBV27; D unclear. CDR3 length equals 15 residues. Per the germline V gene, CDR1 is MNHEY and CDR2 is SMNVEV (reference sequence). Trimming took 5 bases from V and 2 from J, leaving 14 bases between them. CDR3 DNA: TGTGCCAGCAGTCCCGACTTCGCCTACACAGATACGCAGTATTTT. Translation: CASSPDFAYTDTQYF.

The J gene is TRBJ1-2, the V gene TRBV5-6; 7 positions agree with TRBD1. The CDR3 length is 16 residues. V lost 0 bases to trimming and J lost 3 bases; unmatched junction nucleotides: 8. Germline loops: CDR1 SGHDT, CDR2 YYEEEE. The CDR3 here is CASSLGTRQGHYGYTF. CDR3 nucleotides: TGTGCCAGCAGCTTGGGGACACGACAGGGTCACTATGGCTACACCTTC.

In the case of this clonotype: A junction end diverges from the germline sequence, so it may reflect a read error. This rearrangement joins TRBV20-1 to TRBJ2-7; 8 bases are shared with TRBD1. From germline, CDR1 is DFQATT and CDR2 SNEGSKA (reference sequence). This CDR3 is built from 12 residues. This chain's CDR3 is CGAGQGTYEQYF. CDR3 sequence (DNA): TGCGGTGCTGGACAGGGTACCTACGAGCAGTACTTC.